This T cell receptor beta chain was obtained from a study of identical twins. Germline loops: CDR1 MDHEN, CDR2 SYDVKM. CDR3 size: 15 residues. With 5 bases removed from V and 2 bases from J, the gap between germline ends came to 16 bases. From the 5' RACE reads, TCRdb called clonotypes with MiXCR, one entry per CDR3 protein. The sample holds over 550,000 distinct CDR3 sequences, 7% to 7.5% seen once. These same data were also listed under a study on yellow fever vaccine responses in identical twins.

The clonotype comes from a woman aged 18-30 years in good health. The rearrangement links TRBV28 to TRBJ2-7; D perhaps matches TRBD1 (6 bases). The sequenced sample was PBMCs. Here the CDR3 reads CASSPHPTGTYEQYF. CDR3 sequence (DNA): TGTGCCAGCAGTCCCCATCCGACAGGAACCTACGAGCAGTACTTC. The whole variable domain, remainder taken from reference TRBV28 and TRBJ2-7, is DVKVTQSSRYLVKRTGEKVFLECVQDMDHENMFWYRQDPGLGLRLIYFSYDVKMKEKGDIPEGYSVSREKKERFSLILESASTNQTSMYLCASSPHPTGTYEQYFGPGTRLTVT.